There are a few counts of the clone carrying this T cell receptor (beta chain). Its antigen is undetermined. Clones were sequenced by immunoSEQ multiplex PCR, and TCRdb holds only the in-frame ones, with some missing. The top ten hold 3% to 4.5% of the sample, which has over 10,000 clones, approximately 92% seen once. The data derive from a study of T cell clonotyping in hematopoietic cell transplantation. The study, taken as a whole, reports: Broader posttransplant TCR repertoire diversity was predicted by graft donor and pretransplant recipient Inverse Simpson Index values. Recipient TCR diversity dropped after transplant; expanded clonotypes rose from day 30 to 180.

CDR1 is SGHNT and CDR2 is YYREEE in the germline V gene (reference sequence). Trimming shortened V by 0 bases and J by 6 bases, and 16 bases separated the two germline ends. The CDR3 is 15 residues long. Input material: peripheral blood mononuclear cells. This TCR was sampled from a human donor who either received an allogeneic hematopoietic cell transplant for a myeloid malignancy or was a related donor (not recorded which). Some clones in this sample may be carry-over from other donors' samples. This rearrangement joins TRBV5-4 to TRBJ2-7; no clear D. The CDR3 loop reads CASSLDAKPHREQYF. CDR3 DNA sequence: TGTGCCAGCAGCTTGGACGCCAAGCCTCACCGCGAGCAGTACTTC.